The count of the clone carrying this T cell receptor (beta chain) is one. Clones were read by immunoSEQ multiplex PCR, and TCRdb kept only the in-frame ones, dropping some. The data contain 80,000 to 100,000 clones, just over 90% of them singletons. The sample originates from a study of T cell responses to AZD1222 COVID-19 vaccine. The CDR3 is 14 amino acids. V was pared by 1 base and J by 5 bases, with 5 bases of the junction left unmatched. Germline CDR1 reads SEHNR; CDR2 reads FQNEAQ (reference sequence). The source of this sequence is an adult in good health. Sequenced here: peripheral blood, sampled on day 0 of AZD1222 vaccination. The chain employs TRBV7-9 and TRBJ2-7; 7 nucleotides agree with TRBD1. The CDR3 region has the DNA TGTGCCAGCAGCTTAGAAGACAGGGCGGACGAGCAGTACTTC. Translating gives CASSLEDRADEQYF.